This record concerns one T cell receptor beta chain sequence. The sequence runs out 3 residues before the end of the CDR3; the remainder is reconstructed from the germline J gene. The sample originates from a study of T cells in women clearing cervical HPV infection. Clones were read by immunoSEQ multiplex PCR, and TCRdb kept only the in-frame ones, dropping some. This table lists 34,000 or so clones. CDR1 is GTSNPN, CDR2 SVGIG, per germline (reference sequence). The CDR3 contains 16 residues. Material: blood buffy coat. The chain recombines TRBV30 with TRBJ2-2; D may be TRBD1 (5 bases). The TCR sequence derives from a woman between 18 and 70 years old with a cervical HPV16 infection that either progressed to CIN3+ or cleared (not recorded which). CDR3: CAWSGRVGSTNEKLFF. CDR3 DNA (partial): TGTGCCTGGAGTGGCAGGGTTGGATCAACTAATGAAAAG.